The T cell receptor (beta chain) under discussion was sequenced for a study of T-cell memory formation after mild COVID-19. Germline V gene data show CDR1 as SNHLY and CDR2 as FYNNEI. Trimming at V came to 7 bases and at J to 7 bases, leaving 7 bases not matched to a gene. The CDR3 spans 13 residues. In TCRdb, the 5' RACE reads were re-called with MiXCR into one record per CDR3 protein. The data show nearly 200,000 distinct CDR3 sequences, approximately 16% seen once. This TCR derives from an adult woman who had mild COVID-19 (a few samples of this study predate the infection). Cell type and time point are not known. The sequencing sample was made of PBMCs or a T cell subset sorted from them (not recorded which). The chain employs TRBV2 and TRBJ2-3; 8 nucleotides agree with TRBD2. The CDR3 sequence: CASTGTRDYTQYF. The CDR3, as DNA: TGTGCCAGCACCGGGACTAGGGATTATACGCAGTATTTT.